The rows below give T cell receptor beta chains drawn from one sample of a study of glioma-infiltrating T cells after dendritic cell vaccination. TCRdb's table, derived via immunoSEQ multiplex PCR, lists solely in-frame clones and lacks some. The repertoire holds fewer than 50,000 clones, with about 80% as singletons. The source was blood, collected before dendritic cell vaccination. These receptors all come from a human donor with glioblastoma. Both conserved end residues are part of each CDR3. The D gene is left open where the match is weak. Not all rows give a size; the values are once, few, many and, for expanded clones, a class.

v_gene	abundance	j_gene	len	d_gene	CDR3nt	CDR3aa
TRBV6-5	-	TRBJ2-2	14	-	TGTGCCAGCCGAGGGGGATTAATCACCGGGGAGCTGTTTTTT	CASRGGLITGELFF
TRBV7-3	few	TRBJ1-2	12	-	TGTGCCAGCAGCTTATCGGGGTATGGCTACACCTTC	CASSLSGYGYTF
TRBV5-1	-	TRBJ1-1	13	-	TGCGCCAGCAGCTTGGCCCGAGGCGCTGAAGCTTTCTTT	CASSLARGAEAFF
TRBV4-3	-	TRBJ2-2	17	-	TGCGCCAGCAGCCAAGCGAGCGGGACAGGCCGTGGCGGGGAGCTGTTTTTT	CASSQASGTGRGGELFF
TRBV13	-	TRBJ2-7	15	TRBD1	TGTGCCAGCAGCTCCCGACAGGGTGTGGGGTCGGGGCAGTACTTC	CASSSRQGVGSGQYF
TRBV7-9	-	TRBJ1-5	14	TRBD1	TGTGCCAGCAGCTTGACAGGGGAGGCTCAGCCCCAGCATTTT	CASSLTGEAQPQHF
TRBV30	-	TRBJ2-7	16	-	TGTGCCTGGACCTCCTTGGCGGGTGGGATCAATTACGAGCAGTACTTC	CAWTSLAGGINYEQYF
TRBV5-4	few	TRBJ2-3	14	TRBD2	TGTGCCAGCAGCGCCGGACTAGCGACAGATACGCAGTATTTT	CASSAGLATDTQYF
TRBV15	-	TRBJ2-5	14	TRBD1	TGTGCCACCAGCAGAGACCCAGGGGGCGAGACCCAGTACTTC	CATSRDPGGETQYF
TRBV19	few	TRBJ2-1	15	-	TGTGCCAGTGCGGACTACGTGGTGTCCTACAATGAGCAGTTCTTC	CASADYVVSYNEQFF
TRBV5-1	few	TRBJ2-7	15	-	TGCGCCAGCAGCCCGAGGGGGGGGGAATCCTACGAGCAGTACTTC	CASSPRGGESYEQYF
TRBV28	-	TRBJ2-7	13	TRBD2	TGTGCCAGCAATAGGTCAGGCGGGGGAGAGCAGTACTTC	CASNRSGGGEQYF
TRBV5-1	-	TRBJ2-7	14	TRBD1	TGCGCCAGCAGCTTGGCCCGACAGGGCAACGAGCAGTACTTC	CASSLARQGNEQYF
TRBV5-4	-	TRBJ2-7	14	-	TGTGCCAGCGGACCATCCAGGGACACCTACGAGCAGTACTTC	CASGPSRDTYEQYF
TRBV2	-	TRBJ2-6	19	TRBD2	TGTGCCAGCAGTGTCCAACTAGCGGGGGGGCTTTCTGGGGCCAACGTCCTGACTTTC	CASSVQLAGGLSGANVLTF
TRBV19	few	TRBJ2-7	15	TRBD1	TGTGCCAGTAGTTTTCAATCGACAGGGGGTTACGAGCAGTACTTC	CASSFQSTGGYEQYF
TRBV6-5	-	TRBJ2-5	14	-	TGTGCCAGCAGTTACGGCGGTAACCAAGAGACCCAGTACTTC	CASSYGGNQETQYF
TRBV6-5	once	TRBJ1-6	14	TRBD1	TGTGCCAGCAGTTACCAAACAGGGGGTTCACCCCTCCACTTT	CASSYQTGGSPLHF
TRBV30	-	TRBJ1-2	13	-	TGTGCCTGGAGTGTGGACAGTAACTATGGCTACACCTTC	CAWSVDSNYGYTF
TRBV19	-	TRBJ2-3	15	-	TGTGCCAGTAGTATCCGTCCAGAGGCCACAGATACGCAGTATTTT	CASSIRPEATDTQYF
TRBV7-2	-	TRBJ1-6	14	TRBD1	TGTGCCAGCAGCCAGGGGGGACTCGGGTCACCCCTCCACTTT	CASSQGGLGSPLHF
TRBV11-2	few	TRBJ1-2	17	TRBD1	TGTGCCAGCAGCGCCGGGACAGGGGTTAGGAACTCCTATGGCTACACCTTC	CASSAGTGVRNSYGYTF
TRBV30	-	TRBJ1-5	14	-	TGTGCCTGGAGTGTATACGGGGTCGGGGGGCCCCAGCATTTT	CAWSVYGVGGPQHF
TRBV6-5	once	TRBJ1-1	14	TRBD1	TGTGCCAGCAGTTACGGGGACAGCCCAAAGAAGGCTTTCTTT	CASSYGDSPKKAFF
TRBV6-4	-	TRBJ2-1	16	TRBD1	TGTGCCAGCAGCCCCCTACAGGGGGCGTCCTACAATGAGCAGTTCTTC	CASSPLQGASYNEQFF
TRBV19	-	TRBJ2-7	17	TRBD2	TGTGCCAGTGCCCTAGGAGGTCACGGGGGACTAGCCTACGAGCAGTACTTC	CASALGGHGGLAYEQYF
TRBV7-8	-	TRBJ1-6	15	-	TGTGCCAGCCAAGACCGCAGGCGTTTAAATTCACCCCTCCACTTT	CASQDRRRLNSPLHF
TRBV19	-	TRBJ2-7	14	TRBD1	TGTGCCAGTACCCCCGGGACAGGGACCTACGAGCAGTACTTC	CASTPGTGTYEQYF
TRBV4-1	-	TRBJ2-7	16	TRBD2	TGCGCCAGCAGCCTTAACGTAGCGGGGGGGCCTCACGAGCAGTACTTC	CASSLNVAGGPHEQYF
TRBV2	-	TRBJ2-7	16	TRBD2	TGTGCCAGCCGGGGGGGTCGTAGCGGGGCTAGCTACGAGCAGTACTTC	CASRGGRSGASYEQYF
TRBV7-9	-	TRBJ2-3	15	TRBD2	TGTGCCAGCAGCTTTCCGGGACTAGCAAGCGATACGCAGTATTTT	CASSFPGLASDTQYF
TRBV11-2	-	TRBJ2-7	14	TRBD2	TGTGCCAGCAGCTTAGTAGCGGGGGGGTACGAGCAGTACTTC	CASSLVAGGYEQYF
TRBV7-8	-	TRBJ1-4	15	-	TGTGCCAGCAGCCCCGGCGGGGGGAACTTTGAAAAACTGTTTTTT	CASSPGGGNFEKLFF
TRBV7-3	-	TRBJ2-2	16	TRBD2	TGTGCCAGCAGACCCGGGACTAGCGGAAACACCGGGGAGCTGTTTTTT	CASRPGTSGNTGELFF